This T cell receptor (beta chain) was retrieved from a study of T-cell reconstitution after alpha-beta-depleted transplantation in children. Germline V lookup: CDR1 MDHEN, CDR2 SYDVKM. CDR3 length: 14 residues. Trimming pared 5 bases from V and 4 bases from J, leaving 11 bases between. Study-level results: Newly produced T cells mostly accounted for T-cell counts and diversity one year post-transplant. High day-60 TCRbeta diversity in some patients came from surviving recipient T cells and thymic progenitors. Expanded clones from the graft, numbering several hundred, reportedly supplied alpha-beta T cells about two months after transplant.

TCRbeta library preparation incorporated unique molecular identifiers. TCRdb ran MiXCR on the PCR reads and lists one entry per CDR3 protein. The table has approximately 650,000 distinct CDR3 sequences, around 14% seen once. Turning to this clonotype: What it binds is not known.

Sample: PBMCs, taken before TCRalphabeta/CD19-depleted stem cell transplant. The chain couples TRBV28 to TRBJ1-4, with D perhaps matching TRBD1 (6 bases). The source is a girl between 2 and 10 years old with congenital amegakaryocytic thrombocytopenia, due to receive a stem cell transplant. Here the CDR3 DNA reads TGTGCCAGCAGTCCGGACAGTTATAATGAAAAACTGTTTTTT. Its protein is CASSPDSYNEKLFF.